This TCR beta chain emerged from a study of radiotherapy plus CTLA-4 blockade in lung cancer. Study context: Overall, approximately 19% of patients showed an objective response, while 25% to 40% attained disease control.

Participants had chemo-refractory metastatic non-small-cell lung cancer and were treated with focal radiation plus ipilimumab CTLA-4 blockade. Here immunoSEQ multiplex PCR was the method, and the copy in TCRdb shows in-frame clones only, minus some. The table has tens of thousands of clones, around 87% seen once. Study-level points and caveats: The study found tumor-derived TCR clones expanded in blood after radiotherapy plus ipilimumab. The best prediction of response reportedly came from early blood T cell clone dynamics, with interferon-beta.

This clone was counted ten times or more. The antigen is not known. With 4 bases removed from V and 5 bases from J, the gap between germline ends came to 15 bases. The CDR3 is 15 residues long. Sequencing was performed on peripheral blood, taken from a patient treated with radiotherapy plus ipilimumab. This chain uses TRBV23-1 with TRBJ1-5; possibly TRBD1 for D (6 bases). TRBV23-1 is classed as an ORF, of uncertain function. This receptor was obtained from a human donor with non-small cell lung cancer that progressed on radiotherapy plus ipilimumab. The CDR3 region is CASSLGGRGDQPQHF. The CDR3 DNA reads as TGCGCCAGCAGTCTCGGAGGGAGGGGGGATCAGCCCCAGCATTTT.